This T cell receptor (beta chain) is drawn from a study of T cell responses to AZD1222 COVID-19 vaccine. Germline loops: CDR1 MNHEY, CDR2 SVGAGI. The CDR3 has 13 residues. Trimming stripped 0 bases from V and 9 bases from J, with 9 bases between. Assay: immunoSEQ multiplex PCR; the TCRdb copy retains only in-frame clones and omits some. This sample has over 55,000 clones; 83% occur once, and the top ten carry roughly 6%. The sample holds one count of this clone. Antigen specificity is unknown. Study-level points and caveats: At baseline, seropositivity was found in only a handful of AZD1222 recipients.

The material sequenced was peripheral blood, taken 28 days after the second AZD1222 dose. This rearrangement joins TRBV6-5 to TRBJ1-5; a weak D match, TRBD1 (5 bases). The clonotype comes from an adult who received the AZD1222 COVID-19 vaccine. As DNA, the CDR3 is TGTGCCAGCAGTTACTCGAAGACAGTGCCCCAGCATTTT. Its protein product is CASSYSKTVPQHF.